This is a list of T cell receptor beta chains from one sample in a study of blood T cell repertoires in COVID-19. The method was immunoSEQ multiplex PCR; TCRdb's version includes in-frame clones alone and lacks a portion of them. The sample holds tens of thousands of clones, 86% seen once. The sequenced sample consisted of peripheral blood. The receptors were gathered from a man aged 35-49 years with active COVID-19. Both conserved end residues are part of each CDR3. The D gene is left open where the match is weak. The size of a clone is reported for some rows only, either as once, few or many, or as a class for expanded clones.

J: TRBJ2-1
D: TRBD2
V: TRBV19
size: many
DNA: TGTGCCAGTAGCTCTAGCGGGAGAAGCTCCTACAATGAGCAGTTCTTC
CDR3: CASSSSGRSSYNEQFF

J: TRBJ2-5
D: TRBD2
V: TRBV7-2
size: NA
DNA: TGTGCCAGCAGCGACCATGCGGGGGGGAAGACCCAGTACTTC
CDR3: CASSDHAGGKTQYF

J: TRBJ1-2
D: NA
V: TRBV3-1/TRBV3-2
size: NA
DNA: TGTGCCAGCAGCCAAGTTGCCCGAGCTAACTATGGCTACACCTTC
CDR3: CASSQVARANYGYTF

J: TRBJ2-5
D: TRBD2
V: TRBV7-9
size: NA
DNA: TGTGCCAGCAGCTCCCTTTACGGGGGGGGGATCACCCAGTACTTC
CDR3: CASSSLYGGGITQYF

J: TRBJ1-5
D: NA
V: TRBV5-1
size: NA
DNA: TGCGCCAGCAGTATTCAGGGGTATAGCAATCAGCCCCAGCATTTT
CDR3: CASSIQGYSNQPQHF

J: TRBJ2-1
D: NA
V: TRBV6-2/TRBV6-3
size: NA
DNA: TGTGCCAGCAGTGCGTGGCGGCCCGGCGTGGGCAATGAGCAGTTCTTC
CDR3: CASSAWRPGVGNEQFF

J: TRBJ2-3
D: NA
V: TRBV21-1
size: NA
DNA: TGTGCCAGACGAAACCCAACTAGCGGGAGTTCAGATACGCAGTATTTT
CDR3: CARRNPTSGSSDTQYF

J: TRBJ1-2
D: NA
V: TRBV5-1
size: NA
DNA: TGCGCCAGCAGCTTGGAGCCAGGGCGTTCCGGCTATGGCTACACCTTC
CDR3: CASSLEPGRSGYGYTF

J: TRBJ1-2
D: TRBD1
V: TRBV6-4
size: NA
DNA: TGTGCCAGCAGCTTAGGACAGGGAGGTGTCAATGGCTACACCTTC
CDR3: CASSLGQGGVNGYTF

J: TRBJ1-3
D: NA
V: TRBV2
size: NA
DNA: TGTGCCAGCAGTGGGACTACCAACACCATATATTTT
CDR3: CASSGTTNTIYF

J: TRBJ1-5
D: TRBD1
V: TRBV19
size: NA
DNA: TGTGCCAGTAGTCCCGGGACAGGGGGTAAGCAGCCCCAGCATTTT
CDR3: CASSPGTGGKQPQHF

J: TRBJ1-5
D: NA
V: TRBV23-1
size: few
DNA: TGCGCCAGCAGTCAATCGGAGACGGCCGTGGCCCGTCAGCCCCAGCATTTT
CDR3: CASSQSETAVARQPQHF

J: TRBJ2-4
D: TRBD2
V: TRBV19
size: NA
DNA: TGTGCCAGTAGTATCGGGACTAGCGGGAGAAACATTCAGTACTTC
CDR3: CASSIGTSGRNIQYF

J: TRBJ2-5
D: NA
V: TRBV28
size: NA
DNA: TGTGCCAGCAGCCTCCCTGGGAGCAAGCAAGAGACCCAGTACTTC
CDR3: CASSLPGSKQETQYF

J: TRBJ2-7
D: TRBD1
V: TRBV9
size: NA
DNA: TGTGCCAGCAGCCTCAGGATAGGACAGGGAGAGGAGCAGTACTTC
CDR3: CASSLRIGQGEEQYF

J: TRBJ2-4
D: TRBD2
V: TRBV4-1
size: NA
DNA: TGCGCCAGCAGCCAGCCGGTTAAGCGGGACGGGCACATTCAGTACTTC
CDR3: CASSQPVKRDGHIQYF

J: TRBJ2-5
D: TRBD2
V: TRBV2
size: once
DNA: TGTGCCAGCAGTCGAGGACTAGCGGGAGGACGGGAGACCCAGTACTTC
CDR3: CASSRGLAGGRETQYF

J: TRBJ2-1
D: TRBD2
V: TRBV28
size: NA
DNA: TGTGCCAGCGCTGCGCGGGCGGGAGGGAGTAATGAGCAGTTCTTC
CDR3: CASAARAGGSNEQFF